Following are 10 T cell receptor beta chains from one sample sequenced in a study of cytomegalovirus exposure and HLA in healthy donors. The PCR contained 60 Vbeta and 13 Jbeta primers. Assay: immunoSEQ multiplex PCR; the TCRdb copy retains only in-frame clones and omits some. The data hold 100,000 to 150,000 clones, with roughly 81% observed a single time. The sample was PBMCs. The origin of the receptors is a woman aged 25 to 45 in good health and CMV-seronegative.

The CDR3 reads CASSTTRTSGSLSLEETQYF. In DNA, the CDR3 is TGTGCCAGCTCGACCACTAGGACTAGCGGGAGTCTTTCGCTCGAAGAGACCCAGTACTTC. The gene calls are TRBV18 and TRBJ2-5; 13 bases agree with TRBD2. Germline V CDR1 and CDR2: KGHSH, LQKENI. The CDR3 contains 20 residues. The ends lost 6 bases at V and 3 bases at J; junction bases unmatched: 19.

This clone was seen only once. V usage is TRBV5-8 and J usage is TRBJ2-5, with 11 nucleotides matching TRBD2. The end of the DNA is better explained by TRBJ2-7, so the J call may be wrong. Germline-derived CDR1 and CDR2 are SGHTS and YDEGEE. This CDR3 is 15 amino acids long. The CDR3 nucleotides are TGTGCCAGCAGCTCTCGTTCTAGCGGGAGGTACGAGCAGTACTTC. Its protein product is CASSSRSSGRYEQYF.

CDR3: CASSLGREGGYTF. DNA for the CDR3: TGTGCCAGCAGCTTAGGGCGGGAAGGCGGCTACACCTTC. This chain links TRBV11-2 with TRBJ1-2; no clear D gene. There are 13 residues in the CDR3. V gave up 1 base and J gave up 8 bases, with 11 bases separating them. CDR1 and CDR2 from the germline V gene are SGHAT and FQNNGV.

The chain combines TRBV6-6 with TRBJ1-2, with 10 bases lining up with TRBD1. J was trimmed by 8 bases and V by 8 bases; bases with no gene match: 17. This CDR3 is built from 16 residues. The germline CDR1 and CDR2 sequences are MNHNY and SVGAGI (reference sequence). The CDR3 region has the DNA TGTGCCAGCGGCCGTGGGACAGGGGTGACTGAAGGAGGCTACACCTTC. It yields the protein CASGRGTGVTEGGYTF.

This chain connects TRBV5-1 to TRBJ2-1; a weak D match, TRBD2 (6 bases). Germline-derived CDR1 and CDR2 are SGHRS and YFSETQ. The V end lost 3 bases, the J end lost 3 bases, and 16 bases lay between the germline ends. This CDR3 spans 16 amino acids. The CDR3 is CASSSRLGGDYNEQFF. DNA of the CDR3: TGCGCCAGCAGCTCTAGGTTAGGCGGGGACTACAATGAGCAGTTCTTC.

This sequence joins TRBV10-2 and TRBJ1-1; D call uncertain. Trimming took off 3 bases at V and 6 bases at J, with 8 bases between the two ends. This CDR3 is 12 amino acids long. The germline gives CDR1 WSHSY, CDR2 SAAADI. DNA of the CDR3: TGCGCCAGCAGTGACCCTCAGGCTGAAGCTTTCTTT. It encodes CASSDPQAEAFF.

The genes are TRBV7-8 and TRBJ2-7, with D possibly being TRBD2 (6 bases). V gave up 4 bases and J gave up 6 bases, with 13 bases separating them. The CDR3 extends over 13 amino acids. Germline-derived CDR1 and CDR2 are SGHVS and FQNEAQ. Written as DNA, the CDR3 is TGTGCCAGCAGCTACCCGGGGGAGAGCGAGCAGTACTTC. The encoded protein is CASSYPGESEQYF.

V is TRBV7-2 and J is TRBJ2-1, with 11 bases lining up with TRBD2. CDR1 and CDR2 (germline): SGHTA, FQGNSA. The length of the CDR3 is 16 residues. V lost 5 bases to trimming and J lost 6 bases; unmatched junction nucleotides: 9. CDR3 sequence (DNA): TGTGCCAGCAGCCCACGGGGTAGCGGGGGGGCCAATGAGCAGTTCTTC. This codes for CASSPRGSGGANEQFF.

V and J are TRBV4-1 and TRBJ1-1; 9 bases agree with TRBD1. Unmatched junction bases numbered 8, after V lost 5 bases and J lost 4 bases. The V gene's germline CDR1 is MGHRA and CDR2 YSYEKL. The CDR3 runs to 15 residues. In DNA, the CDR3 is TGCGCCAGCAGCTGGGACAGGGAATCGGGCACTGAAGCTTTCTTT. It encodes CASSWDRESGTEAFF.

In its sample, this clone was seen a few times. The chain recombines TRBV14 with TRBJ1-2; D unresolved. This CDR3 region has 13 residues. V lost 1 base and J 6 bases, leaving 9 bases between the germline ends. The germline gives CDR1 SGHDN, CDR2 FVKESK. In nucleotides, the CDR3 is TGTGCCAGCAGCCAAGTCCGCGGAGATGGCTACACCTTC. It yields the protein CASSQVRGDGYTF.